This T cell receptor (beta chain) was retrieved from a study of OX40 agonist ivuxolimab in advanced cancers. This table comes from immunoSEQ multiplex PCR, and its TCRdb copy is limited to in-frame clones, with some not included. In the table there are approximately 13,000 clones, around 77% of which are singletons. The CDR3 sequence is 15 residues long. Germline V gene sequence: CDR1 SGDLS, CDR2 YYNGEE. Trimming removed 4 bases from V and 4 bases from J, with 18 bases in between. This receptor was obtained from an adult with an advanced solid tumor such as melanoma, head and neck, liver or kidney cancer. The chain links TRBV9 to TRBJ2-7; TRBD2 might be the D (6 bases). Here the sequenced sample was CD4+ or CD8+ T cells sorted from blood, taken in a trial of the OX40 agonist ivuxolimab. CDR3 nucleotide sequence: TGTGCCAGCAGCCCGCGGGACGGCCGTTTATACGAGCAGTACTTC. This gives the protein CASSPRDGRLYEQYF.